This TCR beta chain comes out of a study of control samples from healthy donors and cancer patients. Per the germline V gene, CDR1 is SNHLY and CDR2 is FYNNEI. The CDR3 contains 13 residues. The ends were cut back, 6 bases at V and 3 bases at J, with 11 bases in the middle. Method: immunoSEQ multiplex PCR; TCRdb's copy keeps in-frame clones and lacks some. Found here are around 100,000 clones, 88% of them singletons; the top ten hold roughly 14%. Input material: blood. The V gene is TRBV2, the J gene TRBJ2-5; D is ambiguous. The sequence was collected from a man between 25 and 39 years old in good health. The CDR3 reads CASRRLEEETQYF. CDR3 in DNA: TGTGCCAGCAGAAGGCTAGAAGAAGAGACCCAGTACTTC.